These T cell receptor beta chains were read from a single sample in a study of blood T cell repertoires in COVID-19. TCRdb's copy holds only in-frame clones and misses some; the assay was immunoSEQ multiplex PCR. The table lists roughly 34,000 clones, 80% to 90% of them singletons. Material for sequencing was peripheral blood. The receptors stem from a man aged 55 to 70 with active COVID-19. Both conserved end residues are part of each CDR3. The D gene is left open where the match is weak. Where a row states a size, it is once, few, many or the class of an expanded clone; other rows omit it.

size: NA
V: TRBV25-1
J: TRBJ1-2
D: TRBD1
CDR3: CASSGTPGQGAGYTF
DNA: TGTGCCAGCAGTGGTACCCCGGGACAGGGGGCGGGCTACACCTTC

size: NA
V: TRBV7-8
J: TRBJ1-1
D: NA
CDR3: CASSLSLIHTEAFF
DNA: TGTGCCAGCAGCCTGAGCCTCATTCACACTGAAGCTTTCTTT

size: NA
V: TRBV25-1
J: TRBJ2-1
D: NA
CDR3: CASSGTAYNEQFF
DNA: TGTGCCAGCAGTGGGACAGCCTACAATGAGCAGTTCTTC

size: once
V: TRBV6-1
J: TRBJ2-3
D: TRBD1
CDR3: CASSETLTGTGIDTQYF
DNA: TGTGCCAGCAGTGAGACTCTGACCGGGACAGGGATAGATACGCAGTATTTT

size: NA
V: TRBV18
J: TRBJ1-1
D: TRBD1
CDR3: CASSPRQGDSVGAFF
DNA: TGTGCCAGCTCACCGCGACAGGGGGACTCTGTAGGAGCTTTCTTT

size: NA
V: TRBV7-2
J: TRBJ2-7
D: TRBD2
CDR3: CASSLQRGYEQYF
DNA: TGTGCCAGCAGCTTACAGCGGGGCTACGAGCAGTACTTC

size: NA
V: TRBV28
J: TRBJ2-2
D: TRBD2
CDR3: CASTSGGASGSSTGELFF
DNA: TGTGCCAGCACTTCTGGGGGGGCTAGCGGGAGTAGCACCGGGGAGCTGTTTTTT

size: NA
V: TRBV6-1
J: TRBJ2-3
D: TRBD2
CDR3: CASSEARTSGPTDTQYF
DNA: TGTGCCAGCAGTGAAGCTCGAACTAGCGGACCCACAGATACGCAGTATTTT

size: once
V: TRBV4-1
J: TRBJ1-1
D: NA
CDR3: CASSQDRLSTEAFF
DNA: TGCGCCAGCAGCCAAGATCGGTTAAGCACTGAAGCTTTCTTT

size: NA
V: TRBV3-1/TRBV3-2
J: TRBJ2-3
D: NA
CDR3: CASSQAVRSDTQYF
DNA: TGTGCCAGCAGCCAAGCTGTCAGGTCCGATACGCAGTATTTT

size: NA
V: TRBV2
J: TRBJ2-2
D: NA
CDR3: CASMMRATNTGELFF
DNA: TGTGCCAGCATGATGCGCGCCACCAACACCGGGGAGCTGTTTTTT

size: NA
V: TRBV6-5
J: TRBJ2-7
D: TRBD1
CDR3: CASSPLDRGAYEQYF
DNA: TGTGCCAGCAGTCCTCTCGACAGGGGGGCCTACGAGCAGTACTTC

size: NA
V: TRBV3-1/TRBV3-2
J: TRBJ2-1
D: TRBD2
CDR3: CASSPGTSGFPQYNEQFF
DNA: TGTGCCAGCAGCCCCGGGACTAGCGGCTTTCCTCAGTACAATGAGCAGTTCTTC

size: NA
V: TRBV5-1
J: TRBJ2-5
D: TRBD1
CDR3: CASSRDRAVETQYF
DNA: TGCGCCAGCAGCCGCGACAGGGCTGTTGAGACCCAGTACTTC

size: NA
V: TRBV6-4
J: TRBJ1-1
D: NA
CDR3: CASSERDQPGRGNTEAFF
DNA: TGTGCCAGCAGTGAGCGGGATCAACCGGGACGGGGGAACACTGAAGCTTTCTTT

size: NA
V: TRBV29-1
J: TRBJ1-1
D: NA
CDR3: CSASRGNTEAFF
DNA: TGCAGCGCATCCAGGGGGAACACTGAAGCTTTCTTT

size: few
V: TRBV5-1
J: TRBJ1-6
D: NA
CDR3: CASSLDGQNNSPLHF
DNA: TGCGCCAGCAGCTTGGACGGACAGAATAATTCACCCCTCCACTTT

size: NA
V: TRBV9
J: TRBJ2-7
D: NA
CDR3: CASSAGHGLYEQYF
DNA: TGTGCCAGCAGCGCGGGACACGGCCTGTACGAGCAGTACTTC

size: NA
V: TRBV5-1
J: TRBJ2-1
D: NA
CDR3: CASSFDWGAGVEQFF
DNA: TGCGCCAGCAGCTTCGACTGGGGAGCTGGGGTCGAGCAGTTCTTC

size: NA
V: TRBV19
J: TRBJ1-4
D: NA
CDR3: CASSPFPNEKLFF
DNA: TGTGCCAGTAGTCCCTTCCCTAATGAAAAACTGTTTTTT

size: NA
V: TRBV5-1
J: TRBJ2-1
D: TRBD2
CDR3: CASRWLAGGYEQFF
DNA: TGCGCCAGCAGGTGGCTAGCGGGAGGGTATGAGCAGTTCTTC

size: NA
V: TRBV18
J: TRBJ1-4
D: TRBD1
CDR3: CASSPRDSFNEKLFF
DNA: TGTGCCAGCTCACCACGGGACAGCTTTAATGAAAAACTGTTTTTT

size: NA
V: TRBV7-8
J: TRBJ1-6
D: NA
CDR3: CASSLDLSPNSPLHF
DNA: TGTGCCAGCAGCTTAGATCTGAGTCCCAATTCACCCCTCCACTTT

size: NA
V: TRBV6-5
J: TRBJ2-7
D: NA
CDR3: CASSRSGTYEQYF
DNA: TGTGCCAGCAGTAGATCGGGGACCTACGAGCAGTACTTC

size: NA
V: TRBV19
J: TRBJ1-5
D: NA
CDR3: CASSIAEGVWGNQPQHF
DNA: TGTGCCAGTAGTATAGCTGAGGGGGTATGGGGCAATCAGCCCCAGCATTTT

size: NA
V: TRBV19
J: TRBJ2-7
D: TRBD1
CDR3: CASSIGTGGAVYEQYF
DNA: TGTGCCAGTAGTATAGGGACAGGGGGCGCCGTATACGAGCAGTACTTC

size: NA
V: TRBV11-2
J: TRBJ2-1
D: TRBD2
CDR3: CASGEAGGLVEQFF
DNA: TGTGCCAGCGGCGAGGCAGGAGGACTAGTCGAGCAGTTCTTC

size: NA
V: TRBV4-1
J: TRBJ1-2
D: TRBD1
CDR3: CASSQDPIGRGNGYTF
DNA: TGCGCCAGCAGCCAAGACCCCATAGGCAGGGGGAATGGCTACACCTTC

size: NA
V: TRBV29-1
J: TRBJ2-1
D: TRBD2
CDR3: CSAPTSGRVGSYNEQFF
DNA: TGCAGCGCCCCGACTAGCGGGAGAGTCGGATCCTACAATGAGCAGTTCTTC

size: NA
V: TRBV6-5
J: TRBJ2-4
D: NA
CDR3: CASSSGQLAGKNIQYF
DNA: TGTGCCAGCAGTTCCGGACAGTTAGCGGGCAAAAACATTCAGTACTTC

size: NA
V: TRBV28
J: TRBJ1-2
D: NA
CDR3: CASSLGRAGGYTF
DNA: TGTGCCAGCAGTTTAGGCAGGGCCGGGGGCTACACCTTC

size: few
V: TRBV3-1/TRBV3-2
J: TRBJ1-1
D: TRBD1
CDR3: CASTRTGGGTEAFF
DNA: TGTGCCAGCACCCGGACAGGGGGAGGCACTGAAGCTTTCTTT

size: once
V: TRBV2
J: TRBJ2-7
D: NA
CDR3: CASSEWALGGYEQYF
DNA: TGTGCCAGCAGTGAATGGGCTCTGGGGGGCTACGAGCAGTACTTC

size: once
V: TRBV10-3
J: TRBJ2-7
D: TRBD1
CDR3: CAISESDRPGHEQYF
DNA: TGTGCCATCAGTGAGTCGGACAGGCCTGGGCACGAGCAGTACTTC

size: NA
V: TRBV12-3/TRBV12-4
J: TRBJ1-2
D: NA
CDR3: CASSRGYGYTF
DNA: TGTGCCAGCAGCAGAGGTTATGGCTACACCTTC

size: NA
V: TRBV4-1
J: TRBJ2-1
D: TRBD1
CDR3: CASSRTGDDEQFF
DNA: TGCGCCAGCAGTAGGACAGGGGACGATGAGCAGTTCTTC